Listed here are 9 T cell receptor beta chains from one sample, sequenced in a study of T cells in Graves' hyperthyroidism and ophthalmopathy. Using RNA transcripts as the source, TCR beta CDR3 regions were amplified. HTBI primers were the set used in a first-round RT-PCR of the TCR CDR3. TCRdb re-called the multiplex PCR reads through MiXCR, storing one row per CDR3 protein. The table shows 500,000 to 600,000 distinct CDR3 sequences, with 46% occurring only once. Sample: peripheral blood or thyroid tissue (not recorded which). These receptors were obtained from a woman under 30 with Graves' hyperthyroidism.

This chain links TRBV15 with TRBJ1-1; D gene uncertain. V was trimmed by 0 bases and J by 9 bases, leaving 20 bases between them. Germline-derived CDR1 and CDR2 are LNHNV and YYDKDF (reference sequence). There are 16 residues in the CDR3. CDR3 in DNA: TGTGCCACCAGCAGAGATCAAGCGGGAACAGACGCTAAAGCTTTCTTT. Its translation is CATSRDQAGTDAKAFF.

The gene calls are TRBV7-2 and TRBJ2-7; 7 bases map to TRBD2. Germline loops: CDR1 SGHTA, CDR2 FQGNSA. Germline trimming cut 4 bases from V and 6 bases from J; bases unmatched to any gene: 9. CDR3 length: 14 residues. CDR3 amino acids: CASSSPRSSGEQYF. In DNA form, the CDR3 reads TGTGCCAGCAGCTCCCCGAGGTCTAGCGGCGAGCAGTACTTC.

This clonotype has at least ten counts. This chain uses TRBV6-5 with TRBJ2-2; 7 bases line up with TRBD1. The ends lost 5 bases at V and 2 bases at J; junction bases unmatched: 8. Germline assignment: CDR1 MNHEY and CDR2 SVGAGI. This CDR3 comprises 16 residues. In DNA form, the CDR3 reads TGTGCCAGCAGTCGCCGGGACAGACTTAACACCGGGGAGCTGTTTTTT. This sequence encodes CASSRRDRLNTGELFF.

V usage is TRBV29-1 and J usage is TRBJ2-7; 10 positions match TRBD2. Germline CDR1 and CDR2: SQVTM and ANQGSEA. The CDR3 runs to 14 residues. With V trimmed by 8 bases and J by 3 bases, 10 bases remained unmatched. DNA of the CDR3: TGCAGCATATTGGGAAGCGGGAGGGACTACGAGCAGTACTTC. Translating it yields CSILGSGRDYEQYF.

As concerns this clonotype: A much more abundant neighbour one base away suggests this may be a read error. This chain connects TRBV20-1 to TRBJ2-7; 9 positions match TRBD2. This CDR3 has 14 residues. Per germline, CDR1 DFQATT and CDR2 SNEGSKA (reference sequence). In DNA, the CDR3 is TGCGGTGCTATCCGGCTAGCGGGATTATACGAGCAGTACTTC. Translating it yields CGAIRLAGLYEQYF.

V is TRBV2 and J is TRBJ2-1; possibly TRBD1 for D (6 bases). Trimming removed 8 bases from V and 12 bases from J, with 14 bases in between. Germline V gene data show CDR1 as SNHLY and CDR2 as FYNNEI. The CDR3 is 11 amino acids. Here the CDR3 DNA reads TGTGCCAGCGAGGAAGCGACAGGGCAGTTCTTC. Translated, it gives CASEEATGQFF.

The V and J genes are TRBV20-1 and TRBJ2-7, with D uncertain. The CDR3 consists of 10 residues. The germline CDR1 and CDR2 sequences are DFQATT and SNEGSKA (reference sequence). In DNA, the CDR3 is TGCAGCACAGTTGACTACGAGCAGTACTTC. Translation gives CSTVDYEQYF.

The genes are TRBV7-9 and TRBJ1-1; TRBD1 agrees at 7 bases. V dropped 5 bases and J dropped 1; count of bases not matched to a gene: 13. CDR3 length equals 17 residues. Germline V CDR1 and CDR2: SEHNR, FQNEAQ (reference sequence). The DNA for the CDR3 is TGTGCCAGCAGCCAAACAGGGGTCGCTTCAGAGAACACTGAAGCTTTCTTT. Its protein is CASSQTGVASENTEAFF. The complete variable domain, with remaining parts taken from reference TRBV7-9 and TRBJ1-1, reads DTGVSQNPRHKITKRGQNVTFRCDPISEHNRLYWYRQTLGQGPEFLTYFQNEAQLEKSRLLSDRFSAERPKGSFSTLEIQRTEQGDSAMYLCASSQTGVASENTEAFFGQGTRLTVV.

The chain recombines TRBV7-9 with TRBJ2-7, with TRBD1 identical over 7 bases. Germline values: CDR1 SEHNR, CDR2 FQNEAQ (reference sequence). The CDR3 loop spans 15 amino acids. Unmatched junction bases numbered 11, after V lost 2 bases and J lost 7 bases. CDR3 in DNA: TGTGCCAGCAGCTTACTGACAGGGACCTACAATGAGCAGTACTTC. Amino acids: CASSLLTGTYNEQYF.